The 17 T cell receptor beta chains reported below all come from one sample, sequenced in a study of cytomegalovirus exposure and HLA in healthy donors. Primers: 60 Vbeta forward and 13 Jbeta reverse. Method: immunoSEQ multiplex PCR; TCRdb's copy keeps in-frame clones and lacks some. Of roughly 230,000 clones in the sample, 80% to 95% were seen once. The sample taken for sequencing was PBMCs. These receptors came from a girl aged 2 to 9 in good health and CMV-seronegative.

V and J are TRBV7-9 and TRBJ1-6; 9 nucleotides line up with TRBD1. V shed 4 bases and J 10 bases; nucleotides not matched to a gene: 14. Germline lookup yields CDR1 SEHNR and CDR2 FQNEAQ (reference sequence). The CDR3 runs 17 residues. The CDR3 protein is CASSSHVSGTGRSPLHF. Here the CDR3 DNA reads TGTGCCAGCAGCTCCCATGTTTCCGGGACAGGGAGGTCACCCCTCCACTTT.

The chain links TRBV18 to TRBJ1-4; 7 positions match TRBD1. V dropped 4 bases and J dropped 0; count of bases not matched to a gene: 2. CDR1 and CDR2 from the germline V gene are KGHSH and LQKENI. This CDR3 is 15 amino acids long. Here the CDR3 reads CASSRGTATNEKLFF. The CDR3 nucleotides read TGTGCCAGCTCACGCGGGACAGCAACTAATGAAAAACTGTTTTTT.

DNA of the CDR3: TGTGCCAGCCGAGCAGGTTTGAACGAGCAGTACTTC. Translation gives CASRAGLNEQYF. This rearrangement joins TRBV7-9 to TRBJ2-7; D ambiguous. The V gene lost 8 bases and the J gene lost 5 bases, with 13 bases spanning the gap. This CDR3 contains 12 residues. Germline loops: CDR1 SEHNR, CDR2 FQNEAQ (reference sequence).

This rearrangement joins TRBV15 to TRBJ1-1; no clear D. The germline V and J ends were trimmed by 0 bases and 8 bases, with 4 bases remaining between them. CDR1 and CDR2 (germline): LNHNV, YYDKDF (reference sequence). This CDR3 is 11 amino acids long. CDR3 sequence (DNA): TGTGCCACCAGCAGAGACCAGGAAGCTTTCTTT. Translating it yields CATSRDQEAFF.

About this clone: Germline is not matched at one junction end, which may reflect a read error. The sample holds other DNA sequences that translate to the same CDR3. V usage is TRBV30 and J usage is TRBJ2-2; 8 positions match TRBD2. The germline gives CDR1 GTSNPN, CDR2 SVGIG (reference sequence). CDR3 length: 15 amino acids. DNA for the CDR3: TGTGCCGCTCCGGGGGGGGGCCCGAACACCGGGGAGCTGTTCTTT. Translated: CAAPGGGPNTGELFF.

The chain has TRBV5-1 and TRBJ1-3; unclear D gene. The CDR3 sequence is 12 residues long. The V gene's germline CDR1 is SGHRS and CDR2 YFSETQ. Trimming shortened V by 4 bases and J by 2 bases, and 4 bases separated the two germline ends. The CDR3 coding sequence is TGCGCCAGCAGCCCCGCTGGAAACACCATATATTTT. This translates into CASSPAGNTIYF. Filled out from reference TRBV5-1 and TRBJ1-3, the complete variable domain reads KAGVTQTPRYLIKTRGQQVTLSCSPISGHRSVSWYQQTPGQGLQFLFEYFSETQRNKGNFPGRFSGRQFSNSRSEMNVSTLELGDSALYLCASSPAGNTIYFGEGSWLTVV.

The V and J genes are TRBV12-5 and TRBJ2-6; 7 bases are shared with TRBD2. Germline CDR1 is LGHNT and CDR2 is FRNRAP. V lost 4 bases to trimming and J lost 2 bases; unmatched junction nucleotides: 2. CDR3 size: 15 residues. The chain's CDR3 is CASGWGGTGANVLTF. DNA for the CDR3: TGTGCTAGTGGTTGGGGAGGGACTGGGGCCAACGTCCTGACTTTC.

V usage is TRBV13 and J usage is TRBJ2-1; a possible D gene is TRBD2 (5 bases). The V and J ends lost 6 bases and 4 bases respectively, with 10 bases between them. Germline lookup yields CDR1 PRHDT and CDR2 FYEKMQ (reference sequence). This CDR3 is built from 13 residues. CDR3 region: CASSFGDYNEQFF. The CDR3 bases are TGTGCCAGCAGTTTCGGGGATTACAATGAGCAGTTCTTC.

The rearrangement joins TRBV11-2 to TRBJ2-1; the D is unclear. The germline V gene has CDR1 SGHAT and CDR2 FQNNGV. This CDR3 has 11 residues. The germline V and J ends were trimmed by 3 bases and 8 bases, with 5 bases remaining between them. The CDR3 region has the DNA TGTGCCAGCAGCTTCGTCGATGAGCAGTTCTTC. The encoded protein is CASSFVDEQFF.

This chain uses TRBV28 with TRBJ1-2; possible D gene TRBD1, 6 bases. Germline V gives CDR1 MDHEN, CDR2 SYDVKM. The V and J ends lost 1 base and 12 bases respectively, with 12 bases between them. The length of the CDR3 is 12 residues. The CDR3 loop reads CASSLLGGTNTF. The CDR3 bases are TGTGCCAGCAGTTTATTAGGGGGAACCAACACCTTC.

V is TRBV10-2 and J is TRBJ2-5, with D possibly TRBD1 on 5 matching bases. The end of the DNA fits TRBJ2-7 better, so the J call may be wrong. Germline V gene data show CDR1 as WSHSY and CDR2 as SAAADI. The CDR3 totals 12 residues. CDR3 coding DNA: TGCGCCAGCTCCCAGGGCTCCTACGAGCAGTACTTC. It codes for CASSQGSYEQYF.

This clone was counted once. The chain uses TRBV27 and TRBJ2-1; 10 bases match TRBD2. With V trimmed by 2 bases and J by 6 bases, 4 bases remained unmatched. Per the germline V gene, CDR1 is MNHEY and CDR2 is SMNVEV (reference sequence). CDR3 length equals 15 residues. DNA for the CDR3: TGTGCCAGCAGTTTAAGAACTAGCGGGGCCAATGAGCAGTTCTTC. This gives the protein CASSLRTSGANEQFF.

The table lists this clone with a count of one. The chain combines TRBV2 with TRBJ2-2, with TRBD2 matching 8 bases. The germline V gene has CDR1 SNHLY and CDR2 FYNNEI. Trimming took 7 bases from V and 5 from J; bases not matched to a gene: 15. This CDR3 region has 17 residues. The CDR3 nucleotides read TGTGCCAGCAAAACCGGGGGGGGGACATTCGGGACCGGGGAGCTGTTTTTT. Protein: CASKTGGGTFGTGELFF.

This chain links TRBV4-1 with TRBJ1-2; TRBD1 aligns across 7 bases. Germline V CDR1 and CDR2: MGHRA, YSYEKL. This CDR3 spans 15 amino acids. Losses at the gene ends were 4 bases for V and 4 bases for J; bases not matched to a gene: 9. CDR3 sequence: CASSLTGTDLYGYTF. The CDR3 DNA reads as TGCGCCAGCAGCCTCACCGGGACAGACCTCTATGGCTACACCTTC.

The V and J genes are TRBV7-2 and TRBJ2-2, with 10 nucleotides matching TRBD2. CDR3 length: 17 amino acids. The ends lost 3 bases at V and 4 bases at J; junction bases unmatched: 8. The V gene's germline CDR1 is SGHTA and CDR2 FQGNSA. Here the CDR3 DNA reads TGTGCCAGCAGCTTCCCCCTAGCGGGAGTTCGCACCGGGGAGCTGTTTTTT. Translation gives CASSFPLAGVRTGELFF.

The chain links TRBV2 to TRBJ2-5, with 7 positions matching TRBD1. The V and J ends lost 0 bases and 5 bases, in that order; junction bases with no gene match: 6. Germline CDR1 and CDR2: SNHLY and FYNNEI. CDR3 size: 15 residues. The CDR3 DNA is TGTGCCAGCAGTGAAGCGACAGGGCTAGTGGAGACCCAGTACTTC. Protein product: CASSEATGLVETQYF.

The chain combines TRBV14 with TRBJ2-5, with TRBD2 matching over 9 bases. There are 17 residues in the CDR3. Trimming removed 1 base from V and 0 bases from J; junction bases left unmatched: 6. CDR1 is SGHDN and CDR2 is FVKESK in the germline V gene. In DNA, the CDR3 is TGTGCCAGCAGCCAAGGGGAGCGGGGGGTATACCAAGAGACCCAGTACTTC. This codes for CASSQGERGVYQETQYF.